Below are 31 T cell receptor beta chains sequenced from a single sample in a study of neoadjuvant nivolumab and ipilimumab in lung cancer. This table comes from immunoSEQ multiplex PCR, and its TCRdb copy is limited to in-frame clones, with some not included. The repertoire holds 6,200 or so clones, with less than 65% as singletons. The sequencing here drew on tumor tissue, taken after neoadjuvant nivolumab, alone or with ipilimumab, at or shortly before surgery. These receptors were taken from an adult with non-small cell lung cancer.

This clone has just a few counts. The DNA for the CDR3 is TGTGCCAGCAGCTTACAGGGGGCGGTTGGAAACACCATATATTTT. Translated, it gives CASSLQGAVGNTIYF. The rearrangement links TRBV7-9 to TRBJ1-3, with 8 nucleotides matching TRBD1. Trimming cost V 2 bases and J 3 bases; bases outside gene matches: 3. Germline V gives CDR1 SEHNR, CDR2 FQNEAQ (reference sequence). CDR3 size: 15 residues.

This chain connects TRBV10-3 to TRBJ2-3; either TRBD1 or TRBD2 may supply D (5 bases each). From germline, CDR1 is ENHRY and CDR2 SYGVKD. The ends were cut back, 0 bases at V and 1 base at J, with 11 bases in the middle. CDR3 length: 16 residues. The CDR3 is CAISESARGGTDTQYF. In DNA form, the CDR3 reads TGTGCCATCAGTGAGTCGGCGAGGGGAGGCACAGATACGCAGTATTTT.

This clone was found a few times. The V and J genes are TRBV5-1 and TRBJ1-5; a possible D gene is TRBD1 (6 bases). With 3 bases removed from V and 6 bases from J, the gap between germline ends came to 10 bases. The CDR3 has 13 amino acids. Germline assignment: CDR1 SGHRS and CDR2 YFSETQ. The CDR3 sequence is CASSSEGGQPQHF. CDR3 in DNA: TGCGCCAGCAGCTCGGAGGGGGGTCAGCCCCAGCATTTT.

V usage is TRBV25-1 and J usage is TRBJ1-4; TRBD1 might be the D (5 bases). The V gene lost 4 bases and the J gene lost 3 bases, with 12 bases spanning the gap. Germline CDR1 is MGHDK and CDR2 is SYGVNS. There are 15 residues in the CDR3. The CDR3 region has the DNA TGTGCCAGCAGTGGCCACCAGACAGCTAATGAAAAACTGTTTTTT. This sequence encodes CASSGHQTANEKLFF.

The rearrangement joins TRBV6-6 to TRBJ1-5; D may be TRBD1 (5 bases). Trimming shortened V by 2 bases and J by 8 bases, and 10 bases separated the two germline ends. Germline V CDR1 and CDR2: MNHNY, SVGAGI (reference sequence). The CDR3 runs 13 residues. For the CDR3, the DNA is TGTGCCAGCAGTTACGCAGGGAGGGAGCCCCAGCATTTT. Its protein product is CASSYAGREPQHF.

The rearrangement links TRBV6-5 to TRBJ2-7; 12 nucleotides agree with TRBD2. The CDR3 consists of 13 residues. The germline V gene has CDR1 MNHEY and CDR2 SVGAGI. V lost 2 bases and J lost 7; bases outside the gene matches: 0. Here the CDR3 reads CASSYGTSGEQYF. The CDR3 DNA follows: TGTGCCAGCAGTTACGGGACTAGCGGGGAGCAGTACTTC.

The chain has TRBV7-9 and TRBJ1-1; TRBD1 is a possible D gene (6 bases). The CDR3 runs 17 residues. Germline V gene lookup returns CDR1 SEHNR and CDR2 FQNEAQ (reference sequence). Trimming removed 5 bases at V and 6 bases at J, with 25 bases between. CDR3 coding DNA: TGTGCCAGCAGCCCCGGGACAAGTCTATACTCTGAGCCTGAAGCTTTCTTT. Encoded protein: CASSPGTSLYSEPEAFF.

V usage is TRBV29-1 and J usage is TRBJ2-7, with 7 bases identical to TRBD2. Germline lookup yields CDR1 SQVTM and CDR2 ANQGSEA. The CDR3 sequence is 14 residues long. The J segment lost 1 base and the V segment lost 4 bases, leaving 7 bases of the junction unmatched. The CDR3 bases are TGCAGCGTTGTCGGTACTAGCGAATCCTACGAGCAGTACTTC. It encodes CSVVGTSESYEQYF.

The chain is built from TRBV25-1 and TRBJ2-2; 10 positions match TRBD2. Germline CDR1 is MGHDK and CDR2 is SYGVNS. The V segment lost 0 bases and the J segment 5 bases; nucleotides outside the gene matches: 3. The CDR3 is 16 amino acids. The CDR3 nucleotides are TGTGCCAGCAGTGAATACCTAGCGGGAGTTACCGGGGAGCTGTTTTTT. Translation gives CASSEYLAGVTGELFF.

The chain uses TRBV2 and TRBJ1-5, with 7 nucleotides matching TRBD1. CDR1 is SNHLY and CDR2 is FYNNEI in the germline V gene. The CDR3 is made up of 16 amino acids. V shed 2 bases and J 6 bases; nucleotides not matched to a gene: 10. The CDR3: CASSEMPGGGRQPQHF. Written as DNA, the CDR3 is TGTGCCAGCAGTGAAATGCCAGGGGGGGGGCGTCAGCCCCAGCATTTT.

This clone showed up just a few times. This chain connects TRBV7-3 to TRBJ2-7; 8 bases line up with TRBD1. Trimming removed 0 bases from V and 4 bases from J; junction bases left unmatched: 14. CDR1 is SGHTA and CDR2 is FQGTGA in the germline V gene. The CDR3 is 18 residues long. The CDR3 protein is CASSLTRRGTGAVYEQYF. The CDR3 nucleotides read TGTGCCAGCAGCTTAACAAGAAGGGGGACAGGTGCGGTGTACGAGCAGTACTTC.

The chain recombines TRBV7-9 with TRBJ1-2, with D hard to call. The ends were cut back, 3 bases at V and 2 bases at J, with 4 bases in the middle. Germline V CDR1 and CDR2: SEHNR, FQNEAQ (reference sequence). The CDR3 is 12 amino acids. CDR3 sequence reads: CASSFPNYGYTF. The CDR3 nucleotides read TGTGCCAGCAGCTTTCCAAACTATGGCTACACCTTC.

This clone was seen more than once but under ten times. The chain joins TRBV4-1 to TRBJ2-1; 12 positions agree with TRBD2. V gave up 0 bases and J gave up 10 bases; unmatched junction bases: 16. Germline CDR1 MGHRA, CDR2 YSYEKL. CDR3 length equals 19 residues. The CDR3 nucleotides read TGCGCCAGCAGCCAAGACCGGTCTAGCGGGAGGGCGAGTGACCAAGAGCAGTTCTTC. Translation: CASSQDRSSGRASDQEQFF.

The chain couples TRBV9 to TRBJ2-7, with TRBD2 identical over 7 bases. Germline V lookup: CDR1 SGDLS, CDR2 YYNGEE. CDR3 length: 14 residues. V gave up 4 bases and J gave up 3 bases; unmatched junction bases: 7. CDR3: CASSPGLDLYEQYF. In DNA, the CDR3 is TGTGCCAGCAGCCCCGGACTAGACCTCTACGAGCAGTACTTC.

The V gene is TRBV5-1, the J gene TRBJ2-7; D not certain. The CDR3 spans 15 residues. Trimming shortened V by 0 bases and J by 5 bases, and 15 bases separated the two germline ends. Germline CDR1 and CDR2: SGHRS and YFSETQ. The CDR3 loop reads CASSLDSLLGNEQYF. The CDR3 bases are TGCGCCAGCAGCTTGGACAGCCTTTTAGGGAACGAGCAGTACTTC.

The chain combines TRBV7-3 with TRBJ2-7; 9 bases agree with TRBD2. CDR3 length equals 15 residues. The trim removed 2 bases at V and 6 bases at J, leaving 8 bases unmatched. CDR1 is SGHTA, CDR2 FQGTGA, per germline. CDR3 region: CASSLAGGPLGEQYF. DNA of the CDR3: TGTGCCAGCAGCTTAGCGGGAGGGCCCCTCGGCGAGCAGTACTTC.

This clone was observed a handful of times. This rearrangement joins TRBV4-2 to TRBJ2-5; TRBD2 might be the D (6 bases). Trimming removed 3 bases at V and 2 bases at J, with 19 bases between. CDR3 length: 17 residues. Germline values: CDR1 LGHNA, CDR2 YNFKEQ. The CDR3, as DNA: TGTGCCAGCAGCCATGGGAGTTCCCGGGACTTTCAAGAGACCCAGTACTTC. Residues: CASSHGSSRDFQETQYF.

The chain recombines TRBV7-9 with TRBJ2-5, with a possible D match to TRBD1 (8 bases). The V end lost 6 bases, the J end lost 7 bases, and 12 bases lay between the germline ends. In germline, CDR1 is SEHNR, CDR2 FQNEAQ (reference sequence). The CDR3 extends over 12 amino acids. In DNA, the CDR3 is TGTGCCAGCAGGGACAGGGAGGGGACCCAGTACTTC. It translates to CASRDREGTQYF.

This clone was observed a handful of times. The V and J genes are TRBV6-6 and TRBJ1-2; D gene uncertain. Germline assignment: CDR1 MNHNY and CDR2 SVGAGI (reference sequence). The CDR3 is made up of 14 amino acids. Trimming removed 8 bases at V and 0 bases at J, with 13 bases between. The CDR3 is CASAGFTANYGYTF. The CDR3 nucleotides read TGTGCCAGCGCCGGCTTCACAGCTAACTATGGCTACACCTTC.

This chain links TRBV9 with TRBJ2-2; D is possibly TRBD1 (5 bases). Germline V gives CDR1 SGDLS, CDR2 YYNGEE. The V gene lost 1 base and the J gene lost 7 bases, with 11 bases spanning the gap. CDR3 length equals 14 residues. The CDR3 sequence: CASSVKQGVGELFF. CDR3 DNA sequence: TGTGCCAGCAGCGTAAAGCAGGGTGTCGGGGAGCTGTTTTTT.

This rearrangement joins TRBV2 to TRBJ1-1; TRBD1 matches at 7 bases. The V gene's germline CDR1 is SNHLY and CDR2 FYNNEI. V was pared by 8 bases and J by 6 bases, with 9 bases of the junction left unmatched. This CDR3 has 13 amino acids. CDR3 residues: CASLQGPWAEAFF. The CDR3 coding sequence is TGTGCCAGCTTACAGGGGCCTTGGGCTGAAGCTTTCTTT.

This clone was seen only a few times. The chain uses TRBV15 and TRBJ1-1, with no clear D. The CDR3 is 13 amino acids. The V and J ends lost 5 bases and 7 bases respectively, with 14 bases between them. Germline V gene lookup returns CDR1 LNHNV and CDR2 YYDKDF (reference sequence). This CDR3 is CATSGPRINEAFF. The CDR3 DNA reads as TGTGCCACCAGCGGACCGAGGATCAATGAAGCTTTCTTT. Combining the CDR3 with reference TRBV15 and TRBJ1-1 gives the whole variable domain DAMVIQNPRYQVTQFGKPVTLSCSQTLNHNVMYWYQQKSSQAPKLLFHYYDKDFNNEADTPDNFQSRRPNTSFCFLDIRSPGLGDTAMYLCATSGPRINEAFFGQGTRLTVV.

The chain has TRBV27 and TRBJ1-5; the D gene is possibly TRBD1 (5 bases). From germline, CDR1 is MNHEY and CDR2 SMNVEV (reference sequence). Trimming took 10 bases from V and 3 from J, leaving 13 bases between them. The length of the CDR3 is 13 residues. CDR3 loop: CATAGTDNQPQHF. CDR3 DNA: TGTGCCACCGCCGGGACGGACAATCAGCCCCAGCATTTT.

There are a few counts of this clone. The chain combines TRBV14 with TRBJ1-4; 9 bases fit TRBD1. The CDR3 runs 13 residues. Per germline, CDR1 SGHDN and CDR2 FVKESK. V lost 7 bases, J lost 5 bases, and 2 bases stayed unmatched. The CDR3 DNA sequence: TGTGCCAGCACCGGACAGGGGAATGAAAAACTGTTTTTT. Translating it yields CASTGQGNEKLFF.

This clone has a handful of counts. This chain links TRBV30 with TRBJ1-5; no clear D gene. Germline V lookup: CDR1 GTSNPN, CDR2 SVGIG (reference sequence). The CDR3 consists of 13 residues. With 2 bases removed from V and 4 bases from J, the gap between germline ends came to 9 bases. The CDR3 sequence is CAWSPDGNQPQHF. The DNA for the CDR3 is TGTGCCTGGAGTCCGGACGGTAATCAGCCCCAGCATTTT.

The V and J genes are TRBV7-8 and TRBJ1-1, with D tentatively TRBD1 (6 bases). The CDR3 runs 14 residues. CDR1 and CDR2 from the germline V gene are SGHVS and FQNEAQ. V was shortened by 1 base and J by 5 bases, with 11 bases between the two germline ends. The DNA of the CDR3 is TGTGCCAGCAGCTTAGGCACAGGGCGAACTGAAGCTTTCTTT. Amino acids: CASSLGTGRTEAFF.

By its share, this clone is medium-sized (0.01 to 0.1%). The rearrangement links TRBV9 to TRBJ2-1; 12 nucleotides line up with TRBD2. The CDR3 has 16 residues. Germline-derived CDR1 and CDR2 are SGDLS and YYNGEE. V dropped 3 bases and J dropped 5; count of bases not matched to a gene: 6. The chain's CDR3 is CASSDRTSGIHNEQFF. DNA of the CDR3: TGTGCCAGCAGCGACCGGACTAGCGGGATCCACAATGAGCAGTTCTTC.

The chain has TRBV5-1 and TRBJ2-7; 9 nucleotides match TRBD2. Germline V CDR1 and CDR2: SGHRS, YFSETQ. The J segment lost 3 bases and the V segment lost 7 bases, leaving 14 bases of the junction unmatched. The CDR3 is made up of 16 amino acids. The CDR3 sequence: CASSVQVAGDFYEQYF. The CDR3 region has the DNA TGCGCCAGCTCCGTTCAGGTAGCGGGAGACTTCTACGAGCAGTACTTC.

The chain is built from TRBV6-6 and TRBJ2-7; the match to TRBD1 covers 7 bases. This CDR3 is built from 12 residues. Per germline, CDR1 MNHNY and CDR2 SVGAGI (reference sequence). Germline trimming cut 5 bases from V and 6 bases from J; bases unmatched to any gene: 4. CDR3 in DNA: TGTGCCAGCAGTCCTGACAGGGTCGAGCAGTACTTC. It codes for CASSPDRVEQYF.

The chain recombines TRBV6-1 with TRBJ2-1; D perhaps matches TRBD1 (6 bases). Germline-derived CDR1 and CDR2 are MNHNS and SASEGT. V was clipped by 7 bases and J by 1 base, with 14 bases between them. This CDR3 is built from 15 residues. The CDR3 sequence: CASIPGVGSYNEQFF. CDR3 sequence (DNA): TGTGCCAGCATCCCAGGGGTTGGGTCCTACAATGAGCAGTTCTTC.

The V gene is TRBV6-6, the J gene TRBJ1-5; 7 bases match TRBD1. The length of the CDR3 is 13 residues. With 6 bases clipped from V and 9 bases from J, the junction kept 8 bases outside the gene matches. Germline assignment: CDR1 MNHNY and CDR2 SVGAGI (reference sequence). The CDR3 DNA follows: TGTGCCAGCAGGCCCCCGACAGGGCGGCCCCAGCATTTT. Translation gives CASRPPTGRPQHF.